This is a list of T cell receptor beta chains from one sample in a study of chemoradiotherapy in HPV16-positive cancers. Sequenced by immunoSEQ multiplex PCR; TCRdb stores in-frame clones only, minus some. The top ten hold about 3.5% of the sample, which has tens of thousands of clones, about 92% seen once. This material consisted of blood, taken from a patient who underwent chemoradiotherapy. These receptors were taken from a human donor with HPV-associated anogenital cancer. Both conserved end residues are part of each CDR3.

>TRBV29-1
CSVERATGGPGTEAFF
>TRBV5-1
CASSFYGSYEQYF
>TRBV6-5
CASSLNSGYEQYF
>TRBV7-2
CASSLEASPLHF
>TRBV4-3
CASSQGPRTGGQYF
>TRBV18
CASSPTGTVNTEAFF
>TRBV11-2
CASSLNSLRTYEQYF
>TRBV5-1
CASSLAGGNYGYTF
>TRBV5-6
CASSLTLVGTDTQYF
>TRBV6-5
CASSASGSSGEQYF
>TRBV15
CATTDRFSYNSPLHF
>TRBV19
CASRWDIDQPQHF
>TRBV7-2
CASSLGTGVRGYTF
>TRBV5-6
CASSWDRGRTQYF
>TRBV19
CASWDSQSPLHF
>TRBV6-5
CASSPGLAVAYEQYF
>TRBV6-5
CASIKAGRGHEQFF
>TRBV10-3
CAISESAQGTEAFF
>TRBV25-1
CASSDLGHDYEQYF
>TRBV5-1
CASSLENINYGYTF
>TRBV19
CASSRGQGSGELFF
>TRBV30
CAWSGVGEQYF
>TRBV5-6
CASSSDRGRTDQPQHF
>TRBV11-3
CASSLQGQGQTQYF
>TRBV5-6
CASRGTELYGYTF
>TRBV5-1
CASSYRATYNSPLHF
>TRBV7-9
CASSPGTGPGQPQHF
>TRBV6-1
CASSETGGGNYGYTF
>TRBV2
CASTRGGTAIKKNIQYF
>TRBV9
CASSVRAMAAVGNTIYF
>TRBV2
CASVRGGSDTEAFF
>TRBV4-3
CASSQDNRVGTDTQYF
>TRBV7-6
CASSGTSGTDTQYF
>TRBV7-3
CASSHPSTDTQYF
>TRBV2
CASSVPGQPNQPQHF
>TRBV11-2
CASSPFGQVIGNTIYF
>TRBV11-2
CASSFSVRDGGGYF
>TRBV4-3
CASSQVGGQYTGELFF
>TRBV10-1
CASSESRTRSDRDTQYF
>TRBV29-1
CSAVDGTANQPQHF
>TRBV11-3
CASSRMAGQGRQYF
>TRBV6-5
CASSRQGRSLYGYTF
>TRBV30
CAWDRDSKGNSPLHF
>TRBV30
CAWSVLDRGRYEQFF
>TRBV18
CASSPNLGGLLYYGYTF
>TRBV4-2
CASSQIAAGGPDTQYF
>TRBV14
CASSQSAGGGNEQFF
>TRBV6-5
CASRPGQGEQYF
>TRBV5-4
CASSLSSSYNSPLHF
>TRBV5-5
CASSATGENIQYF
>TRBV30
CAWSLTGFSSGSPLHF
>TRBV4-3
CASSRGTSGKAGELFF
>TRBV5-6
CASSLEILAGGTGELFF
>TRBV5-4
CASSILNQPQHF
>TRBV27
CASSPGGGSNEKLFF
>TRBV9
CASSVETNTGELFF
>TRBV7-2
CVLLDDLRILQANEKLFF
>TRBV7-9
CASSPGGGRVGHEQYF
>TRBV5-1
CASSGGQGSYEQYF